Below, 4 T cell receptor beta chains from the same sample are listed, as sequenced in a study of blood T cell repertoires in COVID-19. Clones were sequenced by immunoSEQ multiplex PCR, and TCRdb holds only the in-frame ones, with some missing. Altogether about 130,000 clones are present, around 90% being singletons, with the ten largest covering less than 5%. Input material: peripheral blood. The receptors derive from a man aged 55-75 years with COVID-19, enrolled during active disease.

This clone was counted a single time. The rearrangement uses TRBV29-1 and TRBJ2-1; D not resolved. V was pared by 7 bases and J by 5 bases, with 15 bases between. In germline, CDR1 is SQVTM, CDR2 ANQGSEA. The length of the CDR3 is 13 residues. The CDR3 region is CSGLLLGNNEQFF. The CDR3 DNA follows: TGCAGCGGCCTACTTCTAGGAAACAATGAGCAGTTCTTC.

The chain is built from TRBV5-4 and TRBJ2-5; tentative D call: TRBD1 (7 bases). CDR3 length: 16 amino acids. Trimming shortened V by 5 bases and J by 1 base, and 18 bases separated the two germline ends. The V gene's germline CDR1 is SGHNT and CDR2 YYREEE (reference sequence). Here the CDR3 DNA reads TGTGCCAGCAGACCAAGACCAGGGGGAGGCCAAGAGACCCAGTACTTC. Residues: CASRPRPGGGQETQYF.

This chain links TRBV2 with TRBJ2-4, with D unclear. Germline V gene lookup returns CDR1 SNHLY and CDR2 FYNNEI. The CDR3 runs 14 residues. The V and J ends lost 3 bases and 6 bases respectively, with 12 bases between them. The CDR3 DNA sequence: TGTGCCAGCAGTGAGGCACAAAGTACAAACATTCAGTACTTC. Translation gives CASSEAQSTNIQYF.

This clone was recorded only once. This rearrangement joins TRBV5-8 to TRBJ1-1, with 10 bases matching TRBD1. Germline loops: CDR1 SGHTS, CDR2 YDEGEE. The CDR3 runs to 14 residues. Trimming cost V 3 bases and J 8 bases; bases outside gene matches: 7. The CDR3 here is CASSYRTGGSEAFF. In nucleotides, the CDR3 is TGTGCCAGCAGCTACCGGACAGGGGGATCCGAAGCTTTCTTT.